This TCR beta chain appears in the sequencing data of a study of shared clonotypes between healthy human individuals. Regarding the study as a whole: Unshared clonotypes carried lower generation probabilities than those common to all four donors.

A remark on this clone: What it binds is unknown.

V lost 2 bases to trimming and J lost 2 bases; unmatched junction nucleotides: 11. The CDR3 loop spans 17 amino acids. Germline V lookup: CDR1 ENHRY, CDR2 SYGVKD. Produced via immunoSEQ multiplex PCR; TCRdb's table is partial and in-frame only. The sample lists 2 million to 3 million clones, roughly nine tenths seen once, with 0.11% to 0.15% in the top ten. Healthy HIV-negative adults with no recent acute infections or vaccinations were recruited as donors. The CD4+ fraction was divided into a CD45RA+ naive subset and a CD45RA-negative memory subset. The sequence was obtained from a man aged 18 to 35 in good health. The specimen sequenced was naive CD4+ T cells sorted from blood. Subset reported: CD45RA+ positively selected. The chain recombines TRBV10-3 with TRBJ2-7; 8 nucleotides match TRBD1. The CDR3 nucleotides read TGTGCCATCAGTGAGGCAGGGGGCTATCTAACTACCTACGAGCAGTACTTC. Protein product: CAISEAGGYLTTYEQYF.